This T cell receptor beta chain is drawn from a study of blood T cells in healthy people across ages. A sample-barcoded 5' primer and a J-beta primer mix were used in a second PCR of roughly 6 to 12 cycles. Unique molecular identifiers of 12 random nucleotides labeled each cDNA. TCRdb reprocessed the 5' RACE reads with MiXCR, giving one entry per CDR3 protein. The table shows fewer than 2 million distinct CDR3 sequences, with about two fifths occurring only once. As to this clonotype: The antigen is not known.

V was shortened by 0 bases and J by 9 bases, with 12 bases between the two germline ends. This CDR3 spans 14 amino acids. Germline V lookup: CDR1 SGHAT, CDR2 FQNNGV. Study observations and caveats: Donor CMV status was unknown, possibly confounding expanded clonotype changes.

Sequenced material: blood. V gene TRBV11-2 combines with J gene TRBJ2-1, with no clear D. The TCR originated in a human donor in good health. Here the CDR3 reads CASSLDGPDTEQFF. The DNA of the CDR3 is TGTGCCAGCAGCTTAGACGGACCAGACACTGAGCAGTTCTTC. Complete variable domain (other parts from reference TRBV11-2 and TRBJ2-1): EAGVAQSPRYKIIEKRQSVAFWCNPISGHATLYWYQQILGQGPKLLIQFQNNGVVDDSQLPKDRFSAERLKGVDSTLKIQPAKLEDSAVYLCASSLDGPDTEQFFGPGTRLTVL.